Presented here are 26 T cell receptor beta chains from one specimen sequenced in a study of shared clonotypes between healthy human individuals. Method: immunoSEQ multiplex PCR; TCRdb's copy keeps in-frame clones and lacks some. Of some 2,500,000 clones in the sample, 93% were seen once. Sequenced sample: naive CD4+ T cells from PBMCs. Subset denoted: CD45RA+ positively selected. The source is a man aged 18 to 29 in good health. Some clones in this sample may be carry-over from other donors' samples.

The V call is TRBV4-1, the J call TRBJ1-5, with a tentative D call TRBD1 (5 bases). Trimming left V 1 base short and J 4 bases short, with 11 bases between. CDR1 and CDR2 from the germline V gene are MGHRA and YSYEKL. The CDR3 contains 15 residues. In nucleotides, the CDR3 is TGCGCCAGCAGCCAAGTAGGAGGGGATAATCAGCCCCAGCATTTT. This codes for CASSQVGGDNQPQHF.

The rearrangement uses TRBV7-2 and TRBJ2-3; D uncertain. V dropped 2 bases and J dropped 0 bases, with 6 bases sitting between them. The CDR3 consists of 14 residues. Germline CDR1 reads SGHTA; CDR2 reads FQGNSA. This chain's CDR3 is CASSLIVSTDTQYF. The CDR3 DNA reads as TGTGCCAGCAGCTTAATCGTCAGCACAGATACGCAGTATTTT. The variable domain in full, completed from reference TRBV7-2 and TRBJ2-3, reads GAGVSQSPSNKVTEKGKDVELRCDPISGHTALYWYRQSLGQGLEFLIYFQGNSAPDKSGLPSDRFSAERTGGSVSTLTIQRTQQEDSAVYLCASSLIVSTDTQYFGPGTRLTVL.

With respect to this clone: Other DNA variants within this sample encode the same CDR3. The CDR3: CSVSGLAGPTDTQYF. CDR3 nucleotides: TGCAGCGTTTCCGGGCTAGCGGGGCCCACAGATACGCAGTATTTT. J is TRBJ2-3 and V is TRBV29-1; 9 bases line up with TRBD2. With V trimmed by 5 bases and J by 2 bases, 8 bases remained unmatched. The germline CDR1 and CDR2 sequences are SQVTM and ANQGSEA. The CDR3 loop spans 15 amino acids.

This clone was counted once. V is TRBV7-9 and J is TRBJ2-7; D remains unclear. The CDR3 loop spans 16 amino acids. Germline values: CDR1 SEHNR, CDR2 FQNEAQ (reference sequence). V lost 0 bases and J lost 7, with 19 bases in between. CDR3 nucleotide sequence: TGTGCCAGCAGCTTAGCGAACATAGTGGGATTAGAGGAGCAGTACTTC. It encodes CASSLANIVGLEEQYF.

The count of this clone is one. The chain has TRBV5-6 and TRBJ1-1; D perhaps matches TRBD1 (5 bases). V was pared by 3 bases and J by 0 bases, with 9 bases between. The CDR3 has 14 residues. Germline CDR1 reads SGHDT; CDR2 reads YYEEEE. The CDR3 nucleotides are TGTGCCAGCAGCTCGACAGATATGAACACTGAAGCTTTCTTT. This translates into CASSSTDMNTEAFF.

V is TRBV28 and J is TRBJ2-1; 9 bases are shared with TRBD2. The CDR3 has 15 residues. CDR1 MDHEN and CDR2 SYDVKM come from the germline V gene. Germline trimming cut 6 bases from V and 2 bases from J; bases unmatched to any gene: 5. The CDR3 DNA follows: TGTGCCAGCAGGCCACTAGCGGGCGCCTACAATGAGCAGTTCTTC. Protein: CASRPLAGAYNEQFF.

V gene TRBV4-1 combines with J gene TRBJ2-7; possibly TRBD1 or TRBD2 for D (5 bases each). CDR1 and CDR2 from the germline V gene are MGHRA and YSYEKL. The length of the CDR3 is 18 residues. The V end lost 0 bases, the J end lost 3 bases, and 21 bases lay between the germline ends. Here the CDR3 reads CASSQDERLTTRGYEQYF. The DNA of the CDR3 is TGCGCCAGCAGCCAAGATGAGAGGTTGACCACGAGGGGCTACGAGCAGTACTTC.

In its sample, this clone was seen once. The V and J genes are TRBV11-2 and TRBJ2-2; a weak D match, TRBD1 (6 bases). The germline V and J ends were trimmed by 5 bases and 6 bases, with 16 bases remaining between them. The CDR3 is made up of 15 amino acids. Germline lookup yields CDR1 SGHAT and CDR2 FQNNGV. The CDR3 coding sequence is TGTGCCAGCAGCCCAATACAGGGTTTGGCCGGGGAGCTGTTTTTT. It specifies CASSPIQGLAGELFF. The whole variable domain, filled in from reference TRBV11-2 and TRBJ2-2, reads EAGVAQSPRYKIIEKRQSVAFWCNPISGHATLYWYQQILGQGPKLLIQFQNNGVVDDSQLPKDRFSAERLKGVDSTLKIQPAKLEDSAVYLCASSPIQGLAGELFFGEGSRLTVL.

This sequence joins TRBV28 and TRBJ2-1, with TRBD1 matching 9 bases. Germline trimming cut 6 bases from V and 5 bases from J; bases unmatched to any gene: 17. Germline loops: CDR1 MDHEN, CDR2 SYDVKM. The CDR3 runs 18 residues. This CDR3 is CASSRTFLTGGKHNEQFF. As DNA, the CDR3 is TGTGCCAGCAGCCGCACATTCCTGACAGGGGGGAAGCACAATGAGCAGTTCTTC. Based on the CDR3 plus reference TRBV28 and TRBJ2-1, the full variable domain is DVKVTQSSRYLVKRTGEKVFLECVQDMDHENMFWYRQDPGLGLRLIYFSYDVKMKEKGDIPEGYSVSREKKERFSLILESASTNQTSMYLCASSRTFLTGGKHNEQFFGPGTRLTVL.

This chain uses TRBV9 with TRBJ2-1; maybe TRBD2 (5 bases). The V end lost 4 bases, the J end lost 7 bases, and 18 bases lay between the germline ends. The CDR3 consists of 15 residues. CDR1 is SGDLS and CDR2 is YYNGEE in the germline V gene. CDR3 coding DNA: TGTGCCAGCAGCAGAGCCCGGGCTAGCTGGAATGAGCAGTTCTTC. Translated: CASSRARASWNEQFF.

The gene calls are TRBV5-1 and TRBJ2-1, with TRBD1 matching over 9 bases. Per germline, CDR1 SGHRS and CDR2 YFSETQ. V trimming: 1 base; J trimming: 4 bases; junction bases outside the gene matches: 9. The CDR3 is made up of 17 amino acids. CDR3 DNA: TGCGCCAGCAGCTTGTTGTGGATGGGACAGGGATACAATGAGCAGTTCTTC. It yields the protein CASSLLWMGQGYNEQFF. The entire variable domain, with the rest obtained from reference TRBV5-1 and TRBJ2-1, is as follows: KAGVTQTPRYLIKTRGQQVTLSCSPISGHRSVSWYQQTPGQGLQFLFEYFSETQRNKGNFPGRFSGRQFSNSRSEMNVSTLELGDSALYLCASSLLWMGQGYNEQFFGPGTRLTVL.

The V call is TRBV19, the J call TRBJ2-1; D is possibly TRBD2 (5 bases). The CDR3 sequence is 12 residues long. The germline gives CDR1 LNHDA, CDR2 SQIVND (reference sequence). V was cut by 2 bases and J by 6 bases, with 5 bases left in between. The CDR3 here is CASSITSNEQFF. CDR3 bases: TGTGCCAGTAGTATAACTAGCAATGAGCAGTTCTTC. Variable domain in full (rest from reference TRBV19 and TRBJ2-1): DGGITQSPKYLFRKEGQNVTLSCEQNLNHDAMYWYRQDPGQGLRLIYYSQIVNDFQKGDIAEGYSVSREKKESFPLTVTSAQKNPTAFYLCASSITSNEQFFGPGTRLTVL.

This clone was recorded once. CDR3 protein: CASSQGVAVTDTQYF. The CDR3 DNA reads TGCGCCAGCAGCCAAGGGGTAGCGGTCACAGATACGCAGTATTTT. The chain recombines TRBV4-1 with TRBJ2-3, with D possibly being TRBD2 (6 bases). V was cut by 1 base and J by 2 bases, with 10 bases left in between. From germline, CDR1 is MGHRA and CDR2 YSYEKL. This CDR3 contains 15 residues.

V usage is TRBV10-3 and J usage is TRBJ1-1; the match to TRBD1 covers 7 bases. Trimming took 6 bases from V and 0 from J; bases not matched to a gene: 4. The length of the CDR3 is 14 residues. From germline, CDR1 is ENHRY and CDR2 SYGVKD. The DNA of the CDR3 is TGTGCCATCAGGGAGGGACAGATGAACACTGAAGCTTTCTTT. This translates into CAIREGQMNTEAFF.

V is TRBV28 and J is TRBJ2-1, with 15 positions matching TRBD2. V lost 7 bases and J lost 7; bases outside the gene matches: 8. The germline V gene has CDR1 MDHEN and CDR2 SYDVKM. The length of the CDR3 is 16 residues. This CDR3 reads CASTPSGLAGGNEQFF. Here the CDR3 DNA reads TGTGCCAGCACCCCATCCGGACTAGCGGGGGGGAATGAGCAGTTCTTC. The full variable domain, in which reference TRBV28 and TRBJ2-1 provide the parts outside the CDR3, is DVKVTQSSRYLVKRTGEKVFLECVQDMDHENMFWYRQDPGLGLRLIYFSYDVKMKEKGDIPEGYSVSREKKERFSLILESASTNQTSMYLCASTPSGLAGGNEQFFGPGTRLTVL.

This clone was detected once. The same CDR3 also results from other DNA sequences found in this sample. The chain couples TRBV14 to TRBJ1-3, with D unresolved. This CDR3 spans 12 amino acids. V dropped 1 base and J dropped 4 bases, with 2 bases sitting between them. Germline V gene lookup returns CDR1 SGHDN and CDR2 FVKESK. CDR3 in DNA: TGTGCCAGCAGCCAAGTCGGAAACACCATATATTTT. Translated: CASSQVGNTIYF.

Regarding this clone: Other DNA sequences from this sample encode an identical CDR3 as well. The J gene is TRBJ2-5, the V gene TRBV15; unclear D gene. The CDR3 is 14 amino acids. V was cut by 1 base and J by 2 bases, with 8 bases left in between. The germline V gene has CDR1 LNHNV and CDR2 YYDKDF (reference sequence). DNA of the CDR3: TGTGCCACCAGCAGAGGGCGGAATCAAGAGACCCAGTACTTC. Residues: CATSRGRNQETQYF. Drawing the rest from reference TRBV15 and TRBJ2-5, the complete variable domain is DAMVIQNPRYQVTQFGKPVTLSCSQTLNHNVMYWYQQKSSQAPKLLFHYYDKDFNNEADTPDNFQSRRPNTSFCFLDIRSPGLGDTAMYLCATSRGRNQETQYFGPGTRLLVL.

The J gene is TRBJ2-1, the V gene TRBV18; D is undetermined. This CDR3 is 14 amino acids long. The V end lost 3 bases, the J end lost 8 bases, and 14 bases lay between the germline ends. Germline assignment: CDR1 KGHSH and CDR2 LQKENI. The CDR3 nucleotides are TGTGCCAGCTCACCGCGATTAAACTGGGATGAGCAGTTCTTC. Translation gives CASSPRLNWDEQFF.

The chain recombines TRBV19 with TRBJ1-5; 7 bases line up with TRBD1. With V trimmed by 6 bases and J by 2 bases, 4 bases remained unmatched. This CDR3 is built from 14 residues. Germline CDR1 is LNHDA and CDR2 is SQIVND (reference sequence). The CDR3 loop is CASRGQPRNQPQHF. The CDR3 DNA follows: TGTGCCAGTAGGGGACAGCCGCGCAATCAGCCCCAGCATTTT.

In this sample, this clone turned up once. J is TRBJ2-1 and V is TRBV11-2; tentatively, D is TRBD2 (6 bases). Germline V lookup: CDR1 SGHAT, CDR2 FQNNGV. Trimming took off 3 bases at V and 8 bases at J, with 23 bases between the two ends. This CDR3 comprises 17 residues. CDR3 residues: CASSFPPGSANGYEQFF. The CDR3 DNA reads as TGTGCCAGCAGCTTCCCACCCGGGAGCGCGAATGGGTATGAGCAGTTCTTC.

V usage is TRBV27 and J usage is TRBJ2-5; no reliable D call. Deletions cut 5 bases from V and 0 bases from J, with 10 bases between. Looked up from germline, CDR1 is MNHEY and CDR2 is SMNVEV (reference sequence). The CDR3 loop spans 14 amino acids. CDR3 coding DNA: TGTGCCAGCAGTCCGTCTAGGGACCAAGAGACCCAGTACTTC. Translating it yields CASSPSRDQETQYF.

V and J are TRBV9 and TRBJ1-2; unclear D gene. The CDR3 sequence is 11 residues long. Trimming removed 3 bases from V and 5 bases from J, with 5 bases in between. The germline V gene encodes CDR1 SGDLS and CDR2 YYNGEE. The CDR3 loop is CASSALYGYTF. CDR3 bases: TGTGCCAGCAGCGCGTTGTATGGCTACACCTTC.

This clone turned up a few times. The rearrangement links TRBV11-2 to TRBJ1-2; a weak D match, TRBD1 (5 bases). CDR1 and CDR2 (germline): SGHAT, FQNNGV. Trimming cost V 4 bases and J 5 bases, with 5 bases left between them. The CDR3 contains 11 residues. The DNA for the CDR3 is TGTGCCAGCAGCTGGGGGTATGGCTACACCTTC. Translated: CASSWGYGYTF. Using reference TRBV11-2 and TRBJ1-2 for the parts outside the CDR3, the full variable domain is EAGVAQSPRYKIIEKRQSVAFWCNPISGHATLYWYQQILGQGPKLLIQFQNNGVVDDSQLPKDRFSAERLKGVDSTLKIQPAKLEDSAVYLCASSWGYGYTFGSGTRLTVV.

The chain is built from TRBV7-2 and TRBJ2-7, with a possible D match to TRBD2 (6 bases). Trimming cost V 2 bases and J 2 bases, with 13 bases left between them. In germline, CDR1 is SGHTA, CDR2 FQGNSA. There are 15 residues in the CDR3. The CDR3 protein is CASSLLSGSTYEQYF. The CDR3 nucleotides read TGTGCCAGCAGCTTACTAAGCGGGTCTACCTACGAGCAGTACTTC.

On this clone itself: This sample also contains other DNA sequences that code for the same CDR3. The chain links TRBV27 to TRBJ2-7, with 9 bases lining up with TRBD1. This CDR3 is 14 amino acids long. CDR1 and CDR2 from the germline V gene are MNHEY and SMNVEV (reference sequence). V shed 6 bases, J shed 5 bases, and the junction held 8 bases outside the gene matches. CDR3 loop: CASSLRTGVDEQYF. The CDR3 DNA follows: TGTGCCAGCAGCCTTCGGACAGGGGTTGACGAGCAGTACTTC.

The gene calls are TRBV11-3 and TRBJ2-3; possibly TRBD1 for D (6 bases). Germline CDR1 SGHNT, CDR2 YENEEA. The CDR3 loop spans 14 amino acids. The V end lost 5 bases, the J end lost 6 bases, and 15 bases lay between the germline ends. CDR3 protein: CASSPDRKGDTQYF. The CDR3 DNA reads TGTGCCAGCAGCCCCGACAGGAAGGGGGATACGCAGTATTTT.